A single sample is the source of the 29 T cell receptor beta chains below, sequenced in a study of T cell responses to AZD1222 COVID-19 vaccine. Only in-frame clones appear in the TCRdb table, and some are missing; sequencing was by immunoSEQ multiplex PCR. The table includes under 80,000 clones, around nine tenths detected once. The sequences come from peripheral blood, collected 28 days after the second AZD1222 dose. The receptors shown here come from an adult who received the AZD1222 COVID-19 vaccine.

J is TRBJ1-2 and V is TRBV29-1; D is unclear. With 6 bases removed from V and 2 bases from J, the gap between germline ends came to 13 bases. The CDR3 length is 13 residues. Germline V CDR1 and CDR2: SQVTM, ANQGSEA. CDR3 in amino acids: CSVAITSNYGYTF. In nucleotides, the CDR3 is TGCAGCGTCGCCATCACTTCAAACTATGGCTACACCTTC.

The chain recombines TRBV6-5 with TRBJ1-2, with 8 bases aligning to TRBD1. Per germline, CDR1 MNHEY and CDR2 SVGAGI. This CDR3 spans 14 amino acids. Losses at the gene ends were 6 bases for V and 6 bases for J; bases not matched to a gene: 9. The CDR3 nucleotides read TGTGCCAGCAGGAGGGACAGGTCCGCGGATGGCTACACCTTC. It translates to CASRRDRSADGYTF.

This clone was recorded a few times. The V and J genes are TRBV5-4 and TRBJ1-2; D remains ambiguous. Per the germline V gene, CDR1 is SGHNT and CDR2 is YYREEE (reference sequence). This CDR3 is 16 amino acids long. Trimming removed 0 bases from V and 2 bases from J, with 14 bases in between. This CDR3 is CASSLEGGRSNYGYTF. The CDR3 DNA reads TGTGCCAGCAGCTTGGAGGGCGGCAGATCAAACTATGGCTACACCTTC.

This sequence joins TRBV28 and TRBJ2-5, with TRBD2 identical over 14 bases. The CDR3 contains 15 residues. V lost 6 bases to trimming and J lost 5 bases; unmatched junction nucleotides: 5. Germline-derived CDR1 and CDR2 are MDHEN and SYDVKM. The CDR3 loop is CASSFGTSGSETQYF. Written as DNA, the CDR3 is TGTGCCAGCAGCTTCGGGACTAGCGGGAGTGAGACCCAGTACTTC.

The chain recombines TRBV19 with TRBJ1-4; the D is unclear. Germline V CDR1 and CDR2: LNHDA, SQIVND (reference sequence). Deletions cut 5 bases from V and 0 bases from J, with 7 bases between. The CDR3 is made up of 14 amino acids. Here the CDR3 DNA reads TGTGCCAGTAGTGGGGAAACAACTAATGAAAAACTGTTTTTT. Translated, it gives CASSGETTNEKLFF.

The chain carries TRBV9 and TRBJ1-1; D unclear. Germline values: CDR1 SGDLS, CDR2 YYNGEE. With 3 bases removed from V and 7 bases from J, the gap between germline ends came to 10 bases. The CDR3 loop spans 12 amino acids. The CDR3 here is CASSALPGEAFF. The CDR3 nucleotides are TGTGCCAGCAGCGCACTTCCCGGTGAAGCTTTCTTT.

This chain connects TRBV5-6 to TRBJ1-1; D possibly corresponds to TRBD1 (5 bases). The V and J ends lost 3 bases and 1 base respectively, with 16 bases between them. CDR1 and CDR2 (germline): SGHDT, YYEEEE. This CDR3 region has 16 residues. The DNA for the CDR3 is TGTGCCAGCAGCTCCGCGGGCGGGGGTTGGAACACTGAAGCTTTCTTT. It encodes CASSSAGGGWNTEAFF.

The J gene is TRBJ1-5, the V gene TRBV6-1; the D gene is possibly TRBD1 (6 bases). CDR1 is MNHNS, CDR2 SASEGT, per germline. The CDR3 is 16 amino acids. V shed 4 bases and J shed 0 bases, with 13 bases lying between them. This CDR3 is CASSVGAGISNQPQHF. The DNA of the CDR3 is TGTGCCAGCAGTGTGGGGGCGGGGATTAGCAATCAGCCCCAGCATTTT.

The CDR3 nucleotides are TGTGCTAGTGGTTTGCCCCAATACAATGAGCAGTTCTTC. It translates to CASGLPQYNEQFF. This sequence joins TRBV12-5 and TRBJ2-1, with D hard to call. In germline, CDR1 is LGHNT, CDR2 FRNRAP. V gave up 2 bases and J gave up 4 bases, with 6 bases separating them. The CDR3 length is 13 residues.

Only one count was recorded for this clone. The chain uses TRBV4-1 and TRBJ1-4; TRBD1 matches at 10 bases. This CDR3 region has 16 residues. The germline CDR1 and CDR2 sequences are MGHRA and YSYEKL. With V trimmed by 1 base and J by 3 bases, 2 bases remained unmatched. CDR3 loop: CASSQGTGGSNEKLFF. CDR3 coding DNA: TGCGCCAGCAGCCAAGGGACAGGGGGATCTAATGAAAAACTGTTTTTT.

CDR3 region: CAWSIPPVTSYTF. In DNA, the CDR3 is TGTGCCTGGAGTATCCCCCCCGTTACTAGCTACACCTTC. The chain recombines TRBV30 with TRBJ1-2; D unclear. V shed 2 bases and J shed 9 bases, with 16 bases lying between them. Germline V gives CDR1 GTSNPN, CDR2 SVGIG (reference sequence). The CDR3 runs to 13 residues.

The genes are TRBV3-1 (or the pseudogene TRBV3-2) and TRBJ2-3; no reliable D call. This CDR3 has 13 amino acids. CDR1 is LGHDT and CDR2 is YNNKEL in the germline V gene (reference sequence). Trimming left V 4 bases short and J 0 bases short, with 5 bases between. CDR3 sequence (DNA): TGTGCCAGCAGCCTGCTTAGCACAGATACGCAGTATTTT. It is translated as CASSLLSTDTQYF.

This clone came up once. The rearrangement joins TRBV2 to TRBJ1-4; D ambiguous. The germline V gene has CDR1 SNHLY and CDR2 FYNNEI. This CDR3 is 15 amino acids long. Trimming removed 5 bases from V and 1 base from J, with 11 bases in between. The CDR3 reads CASSLVHITNEKLFF. CDR3 bases: TGTGCCAGCAGTTTGGTACACATAACTAATGAAAAACTGTTTTTT.

The chain joins TRBV7-3 to TRBJ2-1; 12 positions match TRBD2. CDR3 length: 15 amino acids. The germline V gene has CDR1 SGHTA and CDR2 FQGTGA. V lost 5 bases and J lost 3; bases outside the gene matches: 2. The CDR3 nucleotides read TGTGCCAGCAGCCCGACTAGCGGGAGCTACAATGAGCAGTTCTTC. Its translation: CASSPTSGSYNEQFF.

V gene TRBV7-9 combines with J gene TRBJ1-4; maybe TRBD1 (5 bases). The CDR3 contains 14 residues. Germline V lookup: CDR1 SEHNR, CDR2 FQNEAQ (reference sequence). The V gene lost 7 bases and the J gene lost 12 bases, with 21 bases spanning the gap. The CDR3 sequence: CASTDSGVPSQLFF. CDR3 bases: TGTGCCAGCACCGATTCGGGGGTTCCTTCCCAACTGTTTTTT.

V usage is TRBV4-3 and J usage is TRBJ2-7; possibly TRBD2 for D (5 bases). Germline V gives CDR1 LGHNA, CDR2 YSLEER. The V end lost 1 base, the J end lost 0 bases, and 7 bases lay between the germline ends. This CDR3 contains 14 residues. CDR3 DNA: TGCGCCAGCAGCCAAGCGAGGGACTCCTACGAGCAGTACTTC. This translates into CASSQARDSYEQYF.

This clone was detected a few times. This chain links TRBV5-5 with TRBJ1-4; D possibly corresponds to TRBD1 (5 bases). The V end lost 4 bases, the J end lost 5 bases, and 18 bases lay between the germline ends. Germline V CDR1 and CDR2: SGHKS, YYEKEE (reference sequence). The CDR3 is 16 residues long. The CDR3 DNA is TGTGCCAGCAGCAGTGCTCCGTCAGAGGGGAATGAAAAACTGTTTTTT. Protein product: CASSSAPSEGNEKLFF.

The rearrangement links TRBV18 to TRBJ2-5, with 8 bases matching TRBD2. Germline V gives CDR1 KGHSH, CDR2 LQKENI. Trimming cost V 2 bases and J 5 bases; bases outside gene matches: 4. The CDR3 covers 14 residues. The CDR3 spells CASSPSGGGETQYF. CDR3 nucleotides: TGTGCCAGCTCACCATCCGGGGGGGGTGAGACCCAGTACTTC.

This clone was seen a handful of times. The gene calls are TRBV9 and TRBJ1-3, with D tentatively TRBD1 (5 bases). V was cut by 0 bases and J by 0 bases, with 7 bases left in between. The germline CDR1 and CDR2 sequences are SGDLS and YYNGEE. The CDR3 sequence is 15 residues long. Here the CDR3 DNA reads TGTGCCAGCAGCGTAGCGGGGGACTCTGGAAACACCATATATTTT. Its protein product is CASSVAGDSGNTIYF.

The CDR3: CASSQWDRTLLSSTDTQYF. The CDR3 DNA follows: TGTGCCAGCAGCCAATGGGACAGAACGCTCCTGAGCTCCACAGATACGCAGTATTTT. The gene calls are TRBV14 and TRBJ2-3; 7 bases line up with TRBD1. CDR3 length equals 19 residues. The ends lost 2 bases at V and 2 bases at J; junction bases unmatched: 16. CDR1 is SGHDN, CDR2 FVKESK, per germline.

CDR3 nucleotide sequence: TGTGCCAGCAGCTCGTTGGAGACCCCGGGACTAGCGGGAGATGAGCAGTTCTTC. Translating it yields CASSSLETPGLAGDEQFF. The chain joins TRBV7-3 to TRBJ2-1; TRBD2 matches at 14 bases. CDR1 is SGHTA and CDR2 is FQGTGA in the germline V gene. The CDR3 has 18 amino acids. Trimming at V came to 4 bases and at J to 8 bases, leaving 13 bases not matched to a gene.

A few counts support this clone. The chain carries TRBV7-2 and TRBJ1-6, with a possible D match to TRBD1 (6 bases). This CDR3 comprises 15 residues. Deletions cut 1 base from V and 7 bases from J, with 11 bases between. Germline CDR1 is SGHTA and CDR2 is FQGNSA. CDR3 region: CASSLGQARNSPLHF. CDR3 nucleotides: TGTGCCAGCAGCTTAGGACAGGCGCGGAATTCACCCCTCCACTTT.

This clone occurred once. The chain joins TRBV6-4 to TRBJ2-1, with D maybe TRBD1 (5 bases). From germline, CDR1 is MRHNA and CDR2 SNTAGT. Trimming took off 6 bases at V and 4 bases at J, with 13 bases between the two ends. The CDR3 is made up of 14 amino acids. CDR3 amino acids: CASRASTGYNEQFF. The CDR3 nucleotides are TGTGCCAGCAGAGCCAGTACAGGATACAATGAGCAGTTCTTC.

The genes are TRBV5-4 and TRBJ2-7, with 7 bases identical to TRBD2. V gave up 2 bases and J gave up 6 bases; unmatched junction bases: 8. The CDR3 runs to 14 residues. Germline CDR1 and CDR2: SGHNT and YYREEE (reference sequence). The CDR3 loop is CASSLAGRDREQYF. CDR3 sequence (DNA): TGTGCCAGCAGCTTAGCGGGGAGGGATCGCGAGCAGTACTTC.

By sample share, this clone is medium-sized. The genes are TRBV2 and TRBJ2-2; TRBD2 might be the D (6 bases). The germline V and J ends were trimmed by 0 bases and 8 bases, with 16 bases remaining between them. Germline V gene data show CDR1 as SNHLY and CDR2 as FYNNEI. The CDR3 runs 16 residues. The CDR3, as DNA: TGTGCCAGCAGTGAAGCGCGACTAGTTCTGGGTGGGGAGCTGTTTTTT. Translated, it gives CASSEARLVLGGELFF.

Of note for this clone: The junction shows a germline mismatch at one end, possibly a read error. The rearrangement joins TRBV5-1 to TRBJ2-7, with TRBD1 matching over 9 bases. The CDR3 consists of 14 residues. Germline loops: CDR1 SGHRS, CDR2 YFSETQ. For the CDR3, the DNA is TGCGCCAGCCGCTTACAGGGGGCCTCCTACGAGCAGTACTTC. This translates into CASRLQGASYEQYF.

The chain recombines TRBV15 with TRBJ1-3; D gene ambiguous. The CDR3 consists of 17 residues. CDR1 is LNHNV, CDR2 YYDKDF, per germline (reference sequence). Trimming removed 3 bases at V and 0 bases at J, with 15 bases between. The CDR3 bases are TGTGCCACCAGCAGGCCACAGCATGCTTTCTCTGGAAACACCATATATTTT. Translation gives CATSRPQHAFSGNTIYF.

The V call is TRBV11-2, the J call TRBJ1-6; tentatively, D is TRBD1 (6 bases). In germline, CDR1 is SGHAT, CDR2 FQNNGV. The V end was cut by 7 bases, the J end by 4 bases, with 11 bases between. The CDR3 spans 14 residues. The CDR3 reads CASTRTDYNSPLHF. The DNA of the CDR3 is TGTGCCAGCACCAGGACAGATTATAATTCACCCCTCCACTTT.

The rearrangement uses TRBV14 and TRBJ1-2; TRBD1 might be the D (5 bases). The CDR3 runs 14 residues. Trimming took 4 bases from V and 8 from J, leaving 17 bases between them. The germline V gene has CDR1 SGHDN and CDR2 FVKESK. CDR3 coding DNA: TGTGCCAGCAGCCGATCCCAGGGACGGTGGGGCTACACCTTC. It codes for CASSRSQGRWGYTF.